A selection of T cell receptor beta chains follows, all from one sample in a study of CD8 T cells in ankylosing spondylitis. TCRdb recomputed calls from the 5' RACE reads with MiXCR, one row per CDR3 protein. The data show 15,000 to 20,000 distinct CDR3 sequences, with 8.2% seen just once and about a third held by the top ten. Material for sequencing was blood. Source of these receptors: a male donor with ankylosing spondylitis or in good health (not recorded which). Both conserved end residues are part of each CDR3. D genes are given only for firm matches. Rows give clone size only sometimes, using once, few, many, or a class for an expanded clone.

V	J	size	D	DNA	CDR3
TRBV20-1	TRBJ2-1	medium-sized	.	TGCAGTGCTAAACCCCGACGGGAGTTAAGCTCCTACAATGAGCAGTTCTTC	CSAKPRRELSSYNEQFF
TRBV12-3/TRBV12-4	TRBJ1-5	.	TRBD1	TGTGCCAGCAGTTTATCCGGGACAGCTTTTCAGCCCCAGCATTTT	CASSLSGTAFQPQHF
TRBV7-2	TRBJ2-2	many	.	TGTGCCAGCAGCTTAGATGGACCCGCAACCCTCACCGGGGAGCTGTTTTTT	CASSLDGPATLTGELFF
TRBV20-1	TRBJ2-1	.	.	TGCAGTGCGAGAGCTTCCGATGAGCAGTTCTTC	CSARASDEQFF
TRBV29-1	TRBJ2-1	.	TRBD2	TGCAGCGGCCGGACTAGCGGGGGGCCTGAGCAGTTCTTC	CSGRTSGGPEQFF
TRBV11-2	TRBJ2-3	many	TRBD2	TGTGCCAGCAGCTTAGGGGCTAGCGGGGGGGCGGATACGCAGTATTTT	CASSLGASGGADTQYF
TRBV14	TRBJ2-5	many	.	TGTGCCAGCAGCCACTTCAGAGAGACCCAGTACTTC	CASSHFRETQYF
TRBV7-9	TRBJ2-1	.	TRBD2	TGTGCCAGCAGCTTAGCCGAATGGACTAGGGGATACTACAATGAGCAGTTCTTC	CASSLAEWTRGYYNEQFF
TRBV29-1	TRBJ1-2	few	TRBD1	TGCAGCGCTGGGGACAGGGCGGCCTCTGGCTACACCTTC	CSAGDRAASGYTF
TRBV20-1	TRBJ2-1	many	.	TGCAGTGCTAGCCCAAGGAGACCAGAGCAGTTCTTC	CSASPRRPEQFF
TRBV3-1	TRBJ2-5	few	.	TGTGCCAGCAGAGGAACGGACAGAGAGACCCAGTACTTC	CASRGTDRETQYF
TRBV4-3	TRBJ2-3	.	.	TGCGCCAGCAGCCAAGTGAGTCTGTTCCGGGAAAGGACAGATACGCAGTATTTT	CASSQVSLFRERTDTQYF
TRBV11-2	TRBJ2-1	.	TRBD2	TGTGCCAGCAGCTTAATTGGCGGGAGATCATACAATGAGCAGTTCTTC	CASSLIGGRSYNEQFF
TRBV7-2	TRBJ2-2	many	.	TGTGCCAGCAGACGAACGGACAGCCCTTTCGCGAACACCGGGGAGCTGTTTTTT	CASRRTDSPFANTGELFF
TRBV5-1	TRBJ2-3	many	.	TGCGCCAGCATGCTAGAAGGTGCGGGAGATACGCAGTATTTT	CASMLEGAGDTQYF
TRBV5-6	TRBJ2-7	many	.	TGTGCCAGCAGCTTGAACTACGAGCAGTACTTC	CASSLNYEQYF
TRBV20-1	TRBJ2-1	.	TRBD2	TGCAGTGCTAGGACTAGCGGGAGCCTCCTCTCCTACAATGAGCAGTTCTTC	CSARTSGSLLSYNEQFF